A selection of T cell receptor beta chains follows, all from one sample in a study of T cell clonotyping in hematopoietic cell transplantation. Using immunoSEQ multiplex PCR, the repertoire was profiled, and TCRdb retains in-frame clones only, with some absent. The profile shows about 41,000 clones, around 85% of them singletons. The sequences come from peripheral blood mononuclear cells, collected before stem cell transplant. Receptor source: a man in his 60s with acute myeloid leukemia. Some clones in this sample may be carry-over from other donors' samples. CDR3s include the opening cysteine and the closing phenylalanine or tryptophan. The D gene is left open where the match is weak. Size is omitted from some rows. Given values are once, few, many or a class for expanded clones.

j_gene	v_gene	abundance	d_gene	CDR3nt	CDR3aa
TRBJ1-6	TRBV28	-	TRBD1	TGTGCCAGCAGTGTTGGACAGGGCCGCAATTCACCCCTCCACTTT	CASSVGQGRNSPLHF
TRBJ2-5	TRBV7-8	-	-	TGTGCCAGCAGCTTAGGGGCGCAAGAGACCCAGTACTTC	CASSLGAQETQYF
TRBJ2-7	TRBV6-5	-	-	TGTGCCAGCAGTTACAGCCCAGAAAGCTCCTACGAGCAGTACTTC	CASSYSPESSYEQYF
TRBJ2-7	TRBV11-2	once	TRBD1	TGTGCCAGCAGCTTAGCACAGGGGCCACTCTACGAGCAGTACTTC	CASSLAQGPLYEQYF
TRBJ1-5	TRBV4-1	once	TRBD1	TGCGCCAGCAGCCGCAGTGACAGGGGGTCCGATCAGCCCCAGCATTTT	CASSRSDRGSDQPQHF
TRBJ1-5	TRBV7-2	-	TRBD1	TGTGCCAGCAGCTTACGGGACAGTAGCAATCAGCCCCAGCATTTT	CASSLRDSSNQPQHF
TRBJ1-2	TRBV4-3	-	TRBD1	TGCGCCAGCAGCCTTGGACAGGGTACTGGCTACACCTTC	CASSLGQGTGYTF
TRBJ1-6	TRBV11-1	-	-	TGTGCCAGCAGCTTGAGTCTTTCCTATAATTCACCCCTCCACTTT	CASSLSLSYNSPLHF
TRBJ2-7	TRBV5-1	few	-	TGCGCCAGCAGCTCTCACCTATACGAGCAGTACTTC	CASSSHLYEQYF
TRBJ2-2	TRBV19	-	-	TGTGCCAGTAGTAAGGGACACAACACCGGGGAGCTGTTTTTT	CASSKGHNTGELFF
TRBJ1-2	TRBV7-2	-	TRBD1	TGTGCCAGCAGCTCCCAAGGGCCGGGACAGGGTCTTTATGGCTACACCTTC	CASSSQGPGQGLYGYTF
TRBJ1-1	TRBV11-2	-	-	TGTGCCAGCAGCTTAGACAGGGTAGAGGCTTTCTTT	CASSLDRVEAFF
TRBJ1-5	TRBV4-1	-	-	TGCGCCAGCAGCCAAGGTCGAGGGGAGGTGGGACAGCCCCAGCATTTT	CASSQGRGEVGQPQHF
TRBJ1-5	TRBV18	-	-	TGTGCCAGCTCACCCTCCTTGCTCCTGGGGGGGGGCATCGGTCAGCCCCAGCATTTT	CASSPSLLLGGGIGQPQHF
TRBJ2-7	TRBV29-1	once	TRBD1	TGCAGCGAACGGAGGACAGGGGTGGGCGAGCAGTACTTC	CSERRTGVGEQYF
TRBJ2-2	TRBV29-1	few	TRBD1	TGCAGCGTTGGGCTGGGACAGACGAACACCGGGGAGCTGTTTTTT	CSVGLGQTNTGELFF
TRBJ2-7	TRBV11-2	once	TRBD1	TGTGCCAGCAGCTTTGGTACAGGGGGACGAAACGAGCAGTACTTC	CASSFGTGGRNEQYF
TRBJ1-3	TRBV4-3	once	TRBD1	TGCGCCAGCAGCCGAAACAGGGGAGGCGTTGGAAACACCATATATTTT	CASSRNRGGVGNTIYF
TRBJ2-7	TRBV4-3	-	-	TGCGCCAGCAGCCAGAAGTATTCTCTCCAGGGTTCCTACGAGCAGTACTTC	CASSQKYSLQGSYEQYF
TRBJ1-6	TRBV7-2	-	TRBD1	TGTGCCAGCAGCCAGAGATCAGGGGGCGGTTATAATTCACCCCTCCACTTT	CASSQRSGGGYNSPLHF
TRBJ2-3	TRBV30	once	-	TGTGCCTGGAGTGCTATAGGGGGAGGGGATACGCAGTATTTT	CAWSAIGGGDTQYF
TRBJ1-1	TRBV7-2	-	-	TGTGCCAGCAGCCGAGACGGACTCACTGAAGCTTTCTTT	CASSRDGLTEAFF
TRBJ1-1	TRBV7-2	-	-	TGTGCCAGCAGCTTAGATGGGGGAATGAATACTGAAGCTTTCTTT	CASSLDGGMNTEAFF
TRBJ2-1	TRBV7-3	-	TRBD2	TGTGCCAGCAGCTTAGAGCGGGGGTGGTCGCAGTTCTTC	CASSLERGWSQFF
TRBJ2-1	TRBV2	-	-	TGTGCCAGCAGTTTGGGACCCTACAATGAGCAGTTCTTC	CASSLGPYNEQFF
TRBJ2-7	TRBV5-1	-	-	TGCGCCAGCAGCTTGGCCGCTCTCCCAGGGGTCTACGAGCAGTACTTC	CASSLAALPGVYEQYF
TRBJ1-2	TRBV7-9	-	TRBD1	TGTGCCAGCAGCTTGGGGGCGGACAGGCTAAAATCCTATGGCTACACCTTC	CASSLGADRLKSYGYTF
TRBJ1-6	TRBV5-5	-	TRBD1	TGTGCCAGCAGCTTGTTTGGACAGGGGTGGAATTCACCCCTCCACTTT	CASSLFGQGWNSPLHF
TRBJ1-4	TRBV5-1	-	-	TGCGCCAGCAGCATCGCAGGGGCAACTAATGAAAAACTGTTTTTT	CASSIAGATNEKLFF
TRBJ1-1	TRBV25-1	-	TRBD1	TGTGCCAGCAGGGGAGACAGGGAGAACACTGAAGCTTTCTTT	CASRGDRENTEAFF
TRBJ1-6	TRBV5-6	few	-	TGTGCCAGCAGCTTGCGGCATTACAACACACCCCTCCACTTT	CASSLRHYNTPLHF
TRBJ2-2	TRBV9	-	TRBD2	TGTGCCAGCAGCGTGAATAGCGGGGGGGCCCCCGGGGAGCTGTTTTTT	CASSVNSGGAPGELFF
TRBJ1-5	TRBV27	-	-	TGTGCCAGCAGTTACAGGGATAGCAATCAGCCCCAGCATTTT	CASSYRDSNQPQHF
TRBJ1-2	TRBV28	-	-	TGTGCCAGCAGTCAACAGGGAACAAACTATGGCTACACCTTC	CASSQQGTNYGYTF
TRBJ1-2	TRBV4-3	few	-	TGCGCCAGCAGCCAAGCTTGGGCAGGGAGCCGTGGCTACACCTTC	CASSQAWAGSRGYTF
TRBJ2-7	TRBV4-2	-	-	TGTGCCAGCAGCCAGAGGGGGGGAACCTCCTACGAGCAGTACTTC	CASSQRGGTSYEQYF
TRBJ1-5	TRBV2	-	-	TGTGCCAGCAGTGTTCAGTATAGCAATCAGCCCCAGCATTTT	CASSVQYSNQPQHF
TRBJ2-1	TRBV6-1	few	-	TGTGCCAGCACCCCTTCGGACAATGAGCAGTTCTTC	CASTPSDNEQFF
TRBJ1-2	TRBV19	-	-	TGTGCCAGTAGTATAGGGGGCCAAGTTGGCTACACCTTC	CASSIGGQVGYTF
TRBJ2-1	TRBV5-6	few	TRBD1	TGTGCCAGCAGCCCATCGACAGGGGGCGGTGAGCAGTTCTTC	CASSPSTGGGEQFF
TRBJ2-1	TRBV7-9	-	TRBD1	TGTGCCAGCAGCCAGACCCGGACAGGGAACAATGAGCAGTTCTTC	CASSQTRTGNNEQFF
TRBJ1-2	TRBV30	-	-	TGTGCCTGGTCCTGGGGAGTGGGGGGCGGGGATGGCTACACCTTC	CAWSWGVGGGDGYTF
TRBJ2-3	TRBV10-3	-	TRBD2	TGTGCCATCAGTGACCTCGGACTAGCGGGGCCCGCAAATACGCAGTATTTT	CAISDLGLAGPANTQYF
TRBJ1-4	TRBV5-1	-	-	TGCGCCAGCCGCGAGCAGGGTAATGAAAAACTGTTTTTT	CASREQGNEKLFF
TRBJ1-1	TRBV19	-	-	TGTGCCAGTAGTATTGCCGTGGGCGCGAACACTGAAGCTTTCTTT	CASSIAVGANTEAFF
TRBJ1-2	TRBV4-1	few	TRBD1	TGCGCCAGCAGCCGGGACAGGGGGAAGTATGGCTACACCTTC	CASSRDRGKYGYTF
TRBJ1-4	TRBV6-5	-	-	TGTGCCAGCAGTTACTCGGCAGGGCTAAATGAAAAACTGTTTTTT	CASSYSAGLNEKLFF
TRBJ2-7	TRBV7-9	-	-	TGTGCCAGCAGCTCGAGGGACGGGAGCTCCTACGAGCAGTACTTC	CASSSRDGSSYEQYF
TRBJ2-7	TRBV4-3	-	TRBD2	TGCGCCAGCAGCCATAGTATTAGCGGGGGAGGGTCCTACGAGCAGTACTTC	CASSHSISGGGSYEQYF
TRBJ1-4	TRBV2	few	TRBD1	TGTGCCAGCAGTGAATTTATACAGGGGAGGGGGTCTAATGAAAAACTGTTTTTT	CASSEFIQGRGSNEKLFF
TRBJ2-2	TRBV9	-	-	TGTGCCAGCAGTCCACAGCGGAACACCGGGGAGCTGTTTTTT	CASSPQRNTGELFF
TRBJ1-2	TRBV28	-	-	TGTGCCAAGCCTCTCGCCTTGGGGCGCTATGGCTACACCTTC	CAKPLALGRYGYTF
TRBJ1-1	TRBV11-1	few	-	TGTGCCAGCAGCTTTTTAGTTACAGGGAGGACTGAAGCTTTCTTT	CASSFLVTGRTEAFF
TRBJ2-7	TRBV29-1	-	TRBD1	TGCAGCGTTGACCGGGGGACAGGGAGCTCCTACGAGCAGTACTTC	CSVDRGTGSSYEQYF
TRBJ1-5	TRBV4-3	-	TRBD1	TGCGCCAGCAGCCAAGAGGCGGGCAGGGGGTATCAGCCCCAGCATTTT	CASSQEAGRGYQPQHF
TRBJ1-2	TRBV10-3	-	TRBD1	TGTGCCATCAGTGATGGGACAGGGCCCTATGGCTACACCTTC	CAISDGTGPYGYTF
TRBJ1-4	TRBV5-6	-	-	TGTGCCAGCAGCTTGACAATGGGGGGGGGAAAACTGTTTTTT	CASSLTMGGGKLFF
TRBJ1-5	TRBV30	few	-	TGTGCCTGGAGTGTAACCAGTAATCAGCCCCAGCATTTT	CAWSVTSNQPQHF
TRBJ2-5	TRBV6-5	-	-	TGTGCCAGCAGTTCCCGGACACAGCGAGAGACCCAGTACTTC	CASSSRTQRETQYF
TRBJ1-5	TRBV6-5	once	TRBD1	TGTGCCAGCAGACCTACAGGGGGCGGTCAGCCCCAGCATTTT	CASRPTGGGQPQHF